This T cell receptor beta chain originates from a study of cytomegalovirus exposure and HLA in healthy donors. Points from the study as a whole: A link between a missense DCLRE1C variant and TCR beta V- and J-gene trimming emerged from a later analysis. Analysis performed later found about 18,000 TCR beta sequences associated with HLA alleles at 0.05 false discovery rate.

On this clone: Its antigen is not identified.

Trimming took 7 bases from V and 5 from J, leaving 14 bases between them. Germline V gives CDR1 MNHNS, CDR2 SASEGT. The CDR3 totals 14 residues. The PCR made use of 60 Vbeta and 13 Jbeta primers. Using immunoSEQ multiplex PCR, the repertoire was profiled, and TCRdb retains in-frame clones only, with some absent. The repertoire holds 200,000 to 250,000 clones, around four fifths seen once, with approximately 10% in the top ten. V and J are TRBV6-1 and TRBJ1-4; D unresolved. Specimen: PBMCs. The sequence was obtained from a woman aged 45-60 years in good health and CMV-seropositive. The CDR3 DNA is TGTGCCAGCACTAGTCGCCTTAGGAATGAAAAACTGTTTTTT. Translation gives CASTSRLRNEKLFF.